This T cell receptor (beta chain) was sequenced in a study of T-cell memory formation after mild COVID-19. This clonotype was seen a handful of times. Its antigen is unidentified. TCRdb reanalysed the 5' RACE reads using MiXCR and keeps one entry per CDR3 protein. The sample lists about 81,000 distinct CDR3 sequences, 20% to 25% occurring once. Regarding the study as a whole: A second wave expanding day 15 to 37 was CD4+-biased; contracting clones were balanced. Among contracting clones, CD4+ were mainly CM/EM and CD8+ enriched in EMRA. A subset of responding clones appeared in pre-infection memory, suggesting cross-reactive memory joined. Clones from the second wave (peaking day 37) had unconfirmed SARS-CoV-2 specificity.

V lost 0 bases, J lost 8 bases, and 7 bases stayed unmatched. Germline assignment: CDR1 LGHNA and CDR2 YSLEER. The CDR3 covers 16 residues. This chain joins TRBV4-3 and TRBJ2-2, with 9 bases aligning to TRBD1. The sequence derives from a young man who had mild COVID-19 (a few samples of this study predate the infection). Cell type and time point are not known. The specimen was PBMCs or a T cell subset sorted from them (not recorded which). CDR3 residues: CASSQDKQGATGELFF. As DNA, the CDR3 is TGCGCCAGCAGCCAAGATAAACAGGGGGCAACTGGGGAGCTGTTTTTT.